The T cell receptor beta chain under discussion was sequenced for a study of blood T cell repertoires in COVID-19. Study context: The origin of the acute and convalescent COVID-19 samples was the United States, Italy and Spain. From T cells, B-cell-depleted T cells, or PBMCs came the material, which was cDNA or gDNA.

Under the authors' procedure: Amplifying reference gene primers gave estimates of nucleated cell counts. Using immunoSEQ multiplex PCR, the repertoire was profiled, and TCRdb retains in-frame clones only, with some absent. The V and J calls and clone size come from that table; D and trimming were worked out from the DNA. The sample holds about 380,000 clones; around 90% are singletons and the top ten take roughly 1.2%. Trimming removed 4 bases at V and 0 bases at J, with 11 bases between. Germline CDR1 is SGHRS and CDR2 is YFSETQ. This CDR3 is 14 amino acids long. The sequence was obtained from a man aged 40-49 years with acute or convalescent COVID-19. Source material: peripheral blood. The chain couples TRBV5-1 to TRBJ2-7; a possible D gene is TRBD2 (6 bases). In nucleotides, the CDR3 is TGCGCCAGCAGCACGGGACTTACCTCCTACGAGCAGTACTTC. This encodes CASSTGLTSYEQYF.